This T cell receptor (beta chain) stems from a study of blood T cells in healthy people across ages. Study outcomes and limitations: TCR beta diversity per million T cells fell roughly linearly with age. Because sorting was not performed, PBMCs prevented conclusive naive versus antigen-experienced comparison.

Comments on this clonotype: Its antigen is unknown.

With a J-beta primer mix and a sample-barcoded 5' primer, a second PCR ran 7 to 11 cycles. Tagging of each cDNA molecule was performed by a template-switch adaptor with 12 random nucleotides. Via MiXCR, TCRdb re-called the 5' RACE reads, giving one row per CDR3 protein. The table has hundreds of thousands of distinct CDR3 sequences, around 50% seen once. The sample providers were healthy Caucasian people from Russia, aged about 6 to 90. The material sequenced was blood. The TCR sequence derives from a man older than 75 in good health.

The CDR3 loop is CASSSTARVTEAFF. The CDR3 bases are TGCGCCAGCAGCTCCACCGCTAGAGTGACTGAAGCTTTCTTT. This chain joins TRBV5-1 and TRBJ1-1; D is undetermined. The V gene's germline CDR1 is SGHRS and CDR2 YFSETQ. CDR3 size: 14 residues. V was trimmed by 3 bases and J by 5 bases, leaving 14 bases between them.